The rows below give T cell receptor beta chains drawn from one sample of a study of shared clonotypes between healthy human individuals. Data came from immunoSEQ multiplex PCR; TCRdb stores just in-frame clones and leaves some out. The sample yields 2 million to 2.5 million clones, less than 95% seen once. The sample comprised naive CD4+ T cells from PBMCs. All receptors derive from a man younger than 30 in good health. Some clones in this sample may be carry-over from other donors' samples. Both conserved end residues are part of each CDR3. A D gene is named only where the DNA matches it firmly. Clone size is shown for a subset of rows, as once, few, many or a class of expanded clone.

len	j_gene	v_gene	abundance	d_gene	CDR3aa	CDR3nt
14	TRBJ2-1	TRBV9	-	-	CASSVASHSYEQFF	TGTGCCAGCAGCGTAGCCTCACACAGTTATGAGCAGTTCTTC
11	TRBJ1-2	TRBV20-1	-	-	CSVGSRGGYTF	TGCAGTGTTGGCTCCCGCGGTGGCTACACCTTC
16	TRBJ2-5	TRBV7-2	-	TRBD2	CASSSGLAGGVETQYF	TGTGCCAGCAGCTCAGGACTAGCGGGAGGGGTAGAGACCCAGTACTTC
13	TRBJ2-3	TRBV9	once	-	CASSEDLRDTQYF	TGTGCCAGCAGCGAAGACTTGAGGGATACGCAGTATTTT
16	TRBJ2-7	TRBV5-1	-	TRBD2	CASSSIPSGRPYEQYF	TGCGCCAGCAGTTCAATCCCTAGCGGGAGACCGTACGAGCAGTACTTC
18	TRBJ1-5	TRBV19	-	TRBD1	CASSNEGDSFISNQPQHF	TGTGCCAGTAGTAACGAGGGGGACAGCTTTATTAGCAATCAGCCCCAGCATTTT
18	TRBJ2-3	TRBV4-3	-	-	CASSQDWGVEGAKDTQYF	TGCGCCAGCAGCCAAGATTGGGGCGTGGAGGGGGCGAAAGATACGCAGTATTTT
17	TRBJ2-1	TRBV5-1	-	-	CASSLRGGASSYNEQFF	TGCGCCAGCAGCTTGCGCGGCGGGGCCAGCTCCTACAATGAGCAGTTCTTC
15	TRBJ1-2	TRBV6-5	-	-	CASSPALPWRRGYTF	TGTGCCAGCAGTCCGGCCCTGCCCTGGCGGCGGGGCTACACCTTC
12	TRBJ2-3	TRBV29-1	-	-	CSVEVGTDTQYF	TGCAGCGTTGAAGTGGGTACAGATACGCAGTATTTT
15	TRBJ2-7	TRBV27	-	-	CASSPRGAVNYEQYF	TGTGCCAGCAGTCCCAGGGGAGCGGTTAACTACGAGCAGTACTTC
15	TRBJ1-3	TRBV5-1	-	-	CASSLGGSAGNTIYF	TGCGCCAGCAGCTTGGGAGGGTCAGCTGGAAACACCATATATTTT
12	TRBJ2-7	TRBV6-1	-	-	CASKVNRDEQYF	TGTGCCAGCAAAGTGAATAGGGACGAGCAGTACTTC
16	TRBJ2-3	TRBV5-4	-	TRBD2	CASSLSLAGFTDTQYF	TGTGCCAGCAGCTTGAGTTTAGCGGGATTCACAGATACGCAGTATTTT
14	TRBJ1-2	TRBV6-5	-	-	CASSVRDGSYGYTF	TGTGCCAGCAGCGTCCGGGACGGATCTTATGGCTACACCTTC
16	TRBJ2-2	TRBV25-1	once	TRBD2	CASSELTSGETGELFF	TGTGCCAGCAGTGAATTGACTAGCGGGGAGACCGGGGAGCTGTTTTTT
11	TRBJ2-3	TRBV5-4	-	-	CASSSRDTQYF	TGTGCCAGCAGTTCAAGGGATACGCAGTATTTT
15	TRBJ1-6	TRBV6-6	-	-	CASSNTGPYNSPLHF	TGTGCCAGCAGCAATACAGGGCCCTATAATTCACCCCTCCACTTT
13	TRBJ2-5	TRBV25-1	-	-	CASSEYGRPTQYF	TGTGCCAGCAGTGAATACGGTAGGCCGACCCAGTACTTC